Below are 20 T cell receptor beta chains sequenced from a single sample in a study of memory CD4+ T cells and cytomegalovirus serostatus. TCRdb's copy holds only in-frame clones and misses some; the assay was immunoSEQ multiplex PCR. In the table there are around 41,000 clones, 76% of which are singletons. The sort gate was single viable CD3+CD4+CD8-CD45RO+ cells for memory CD4+ T cells. The material sequenced was memory CD4+ T cells from blood. These receptors originate from an adult in good health and CMV-seronegative.

This chain links TRBV5-8 with TRBJ1-5; TRBD1 aligns across 7 bases. The length of the CDR3 is 15 residues. The V gene end was trimmed by 4 bases and the J gene end by 9 bases; junction bases not matched to a gene: 13. Germline CDR1 SGHTS, CDR2 YDEGEE. DNA for the CDR3: TGTGCCAGCAGCCCGCCGACAGGGAGGTTTCCGCCCCAGCATTTT. Its translation is CASSPPTGRFPPQHF.

The chain uses TRBV7-6 and TRBJ2-3; D not resolved. The CDR3 consists of 15 residues. Trimming left V 6 bases short and J 0 bases short, with 13 bases between. CDR1 and CDR2 from the germline V gene are SGHVS and FNYEAQ. In DNA, the CDR3 is TGTGCCAGCAGTAAAGACGTCGCTAGCACAGATACGCAGTATTTT. Protein product: CASSKDVASTDTQYF.

This clone occurred a few times. J is TRBJ1-5 and V is TRBV28; D gene unclear. The CDR3 is made up of 16 amino acids. Germline CDR1 is MDHEN and CDR2 is SYDVKM. Trimming pared 1 base from V and 0 bases from J, leaving 10 bases between. CDR3 sequence: CASSLFGSGSNQPQHF. In DNA form, the CDR3 reads TGTGCCAGCAGTTTATTCGGATCGGGTAGCAATCAGCCCCAGCATTTT.

This chain uses TRBV7-2 with TRBJ2-1, with a weak D call TRBD2 (6 bases). CDR3 length equals 16 residues. Trimming removed 2 bases at V and 7 bases at J, with 18 bases between. CDR1 is SGHTA, CDR2 FQGNSA, per germline. The CDR3 nucleotides read TGTGCCAGCAGCTTAAATGCGGCCTGGGGAGGTAATGAGCAGTTCTTC. Its protein product is CASSLNAAWGGNEQFF.

The V call is TRBV6-6, the J call TRBJ1-4, with D tentatively TRBD1 (5 bases). This CDR3 comprises 12 residues. The V gene lost 6 bases and the J gene lost 12 bases, with 14 bases spanning the gap. Germline V gene lookup returns CDR1 MNHNY and CDR2 SVGAGI (reference sequence). The chain's CDR3 is CASSTGGGELFF. The CDR3 bases are TGTGCCAGCAGCACGGGCGGGGGGGAACTGTTTTTT.

The CDR3 coding sequence is TGTGCCAGCAGCTTGAAGGGAGGTGGAAACACCATATATTTT. This codes for CASSLKGGGNTIYF. The genes are TRBV5-4 and TRBJ1-3; no clear D gene. The CDR3 totals 14 residues. V lost 1 base and J 3 bases, leaving 8 bases between the germline ends. Germline V gene sequence: CDR1 SGHNT, CDR2 YYREEE (reference sequence).

This chain joins TRBV7-8 and TRBJ2-7; D perhaps matches TRBD1 (6 bases). The CDR3 consists of 15 residues. Germline V CDR1 and CDR2: SGHVS, FQNEAQ. The germline V and J ends were trimmed by 1 base and 2 bases, with 12 bases remaining between them. The CDR3 DNA follows: TGTGCCAGCAGCTTAGGGGGACATGGTGCCTACGAGCAGTACTTC. Amino acids: CASSLGGHGAYEQYF.

In its sample, this clone was seen a few times. This rearrangement joins TRBV6-1 to TRBJ1-1; D uncertain. CDR1 and CDR2 (germline): MNHNS, SASEGT. The CDR3 loop spans 10 amino acids. V gave up 0 bases and J gave up 11 bases, with 4 bases separating them. The CDR3 region has the DNA TGTGCCAGCAGTGAAGCGCGGGCTTTCTTT. Amino acids: CASSEARAFF.

There are a few counts of this clone. The chain links TRBV19 to TRBJ1-5; no reliable D call. This CDR3 has 12 residues. Germline lookup yields CDR1 LNHDA and CDR2 SQIVND (reference sequence). V was trimmed by 5 bases and J by 9 bases, leaving 11 bases between them. The CDR3 DNA follows: TGTGCCAGTAGTTCAGGTCCGGGGCCCCAGCATTTT. It translates to CASSSGPGPQHF.

J is TRBJ1-4 and V is TRBV28; the match to TRBD1 covers 9 bases. The CDR3 loop spans 14 amino acids. CDR1 is MDHEN and CDR2 is SYDVKM in the germline V gene. V gave up 6 bases and J gave up 8 bases; unmatched junction bases: 7. This CDR3 reads CASSSGTGLEKLFF. In DNA, the CDR3 is TGTGCCAGCAGCTCAGGGACAGGGTTAGAAAAACTGTTTTTT. Full variable domain (rest looked up from reference TRBV28 and TRBJ1-4): DVKVTQSSRYLVKRTGEKVFLECVQDMDHENMFWYRQDPGLGLRLIYFSYDVKMKEKGDIPEGYSVSREKKERFSLILESASTNQTSMYLCASSSGTGLEKLFFGSGTQLSVL.

The gene calls are TRBV5-1 and TRBJ2-7, with D possibly TRBD1 on 6 matching bases. The CDR3 is 15 residues long. V was trimmed by 5 bases and J by 4 bases, leaving 19 bases between them. The germline V gene has CDR1 SGHRS and CDR2 YFSETQ. As DNA, the CDR3 is TGCGCCAGCAGTCGCACCACACAGGGTAATTACGAGCAGTACTTC. Its protein product is CASSRTTQGNYEQYF. Combining the CDR3 with reference TRBV5-1 and TRBJ2-7 gives the whole variable domain KAGVTQTPRYLIKTRGQQVTLSCSPISGHRSVSWYQQTPGQGLQFLFEYFSETQRNKGNFPGRFSGRQFSNSRSEMNVSTLELGDSALYLCASSRTTQGNYEQYFGPGTRLTVT.

The chain uses TRBV19 and TRBJ2-1, with 7 bases fitting TRBD1. The V gene's germline CDR1 is LNHDA and CDR2 SQIVND (reference sequence). This CDR3 is 13 amino acids long. V trimming: 10 bases; J trimming: 4 bases; junction bases outside the gene matches: 7. The CDR3 DNA reads TGTGCCACCTCAGGGGGTATGTACAATGAGCAGTTCTTC. This codes for CATSGGMYNEQFF.

This rearrangement joins TRBV4-2 to TRBJ2-3; maybe TRBD2 (6 bases). Germline V gene data show CDR1 as LGHNA and CDR2 as YNFKEQ. The CDR3 loop spans 17 amino acids. V lost 5 bases and J 4 bases, leaving 22 bases between the germline ends. The CDR3 coding sequence is TGTGCCAGCAGCTTTACCAGGAGCGGGTCGACCGCAGATACGCAGTATTTT. The encoded protein is CASSFTRSGSTADTQYF.

The V call is TRBV29-1, the J call TRBJ1-1; D possibly corresponds to TRBD1 (5 bases). Trimming shortened V by 7 bases and J by 5 bases, and 11 bases separated the two germline ends. Germline CDR1 and CDR2: SQVTM and ANQGSEA. The CDR3 length is 11 residues. DNA for the CDR3: TGCAGCGCCGTCCCAGGGACTGAAGCTTTCTTT. Translated, it gives CSAVPGTEAFF.

The chain is built from TRBV11-3 and TRBJ2-2, with a weak D call TRBD1 (6 bases). V was shortened by 1 base and J by 6 bases, with 12 bases between the two germline ends. The CDR3 is 15 amino acids. Germline V gives CDR1 SGHNT, CDR2 YENEEA. The CDR3 spells CASSLGNRVAGELFF. The CDR3 nucleotides are TGTGCCAGCAGCTTAGGAAACAGGGTAGCCGGGGAGCTGTTTTTT.

This clone was observed a handful of times. V usage is TRBV5-4 and J usage is TRBJ1-1; 8 positions match TRBD1. Germline loops: CDR1 SGHNT, CDR2 YYREEE (reference sequence). V trimming: 1 base; J trimming: 4 bases; junction bases outside the gene matches: 15. CDR3 length equals 18 residues. CDR3 protein: CASSLNSIYRGYGTEAFF. CDR3 DNA sequence: TGTGCCAGCAGCTTGAATTCGATTTACAGGGGGTATGGCACTGAAGCTTTCTTT.

A single count supports this clone. CDR3 in amino acids: CASSQDRAPRNYEQYF. In DNA, the CDR3 is TGCGCCAGCAGCCAAGATCGGGCCCCACGGAACTACGAGCAGTACTTC. The genes are TRBV4-3 and TRBJ2-7; D gene unclear. The V end lost 0 bases, the J end lost 3 bases, and 15 bases lay between the germline ends. This CDR3 is 16 amino acids long. Germline V gene sequence: CDR1 LGHNA, CDR2 YSLEER.

This clone showed up just once. The same CDR3 also results from other DNA sequences found in this sample. CDR3 region: CASSLAAGGTDTQYF. CDR3 DNA sequence: TGTGCCAGCAGCTTAGCGGCGGGGGGCACAGATACGCAGTATTTT. V and J are TRBV7-2 and TRBJ2-3; 7 bases fit TRBD2. This CDR3 spans 15 amino acids. Trimming removed 0 bases from V and 1 base from J; junction bases left unmatched: 1. Germline assignment: CDR1 SGHTA and CDR2 FQGNSA. Filled out from reference TRBV7-2 and TRBJ2-3, the complete variable domain reads GAGVSQSPSNKVTEKGKDVELRCDPISGHTALYWYRQSLGQGLEFLIYFQGNSAPDKSGLPSDRFSAERTGGSVSTLTIQRTQQEDSAVYLCASSLAAGGTDTQYFGPGTRLTVL.

The chain joins TRBV7-2 to TRBJ2-3; D gene unclear. Between the trimmed V and J ends, which lost 6 bases and 9 bases, there was a span of 13 bases. This CDR3 is 12 amino acids long. Per the germline V gene, CDR1 is SGHTA and CDR2 is FQGNSA. The CDR3 DNA follows: TGTGCCAGCAGATCCGGCGAGGCAACGCAGTATTTT. Translation gives CASRSGEATQYF.

The chain has TRBV4-2 and TRBJ2-7, with 8 bases matching TRBD1. The CDR3 contains 16 residues. Trimming cost V 0 bases and J 3 bases; bases outside gene matches: 7. Germline-derived CDR1 and CDR2 are LGHNA and YNFKEQ. The chain's CDR3 is CASSQDNRTGIYEQYF. The CDR3 coding sequence is TGTGCCAGCAGCCAAGATAACAGGACAGGGATCTACGAGCAGTACTTC.